This passage covers 27 T cell receptor beta chains from one sample sequenced in a study of blood T cell repertoires in COVID-19. Clones were read by immunoSEQ multiplex PCR, and TCRdb kept only the in-frame ones, dropping some. The top ten clones hold around 0.97% of a sample with 350,000 to 400,000 clones, roughly 90% of them seen once. The sequenced material came from PBMCs or T cells enriched from blood (not recorded which). Receptors were obtained from a woman aged 25 to 39 with acute COVID-19.

The rearrangement joins TRBV21-1 to TRBJ2-3; the listed D gene, TRBD1, was not tested against the DNA. TRBV21-1 is classified as a pseudogene. CDR3 size: 20 residues. CDR3 sequence: CASSKEPGQGAHWGTDTQYF. For the CDR3, the DNA is TGTGCCAGCAGCAAAGAACCGGGACAGGGGGCGCATTGGGGGACAGATACGCAGTATTTT.

V and J are TRBV24-1 and TRBJ1-5, with 8 bases aligning to TRBD1. The germline gives CDR1 KGHDR, CDR2 SFDVKD. The CDR3 has 18 residues. The junction had 7 bases not matched to a gene; V was cut back by 1 base and J by 0 bases. The CDR3 is CATSDFGTGSNSNQPQHF. CDR3 nucleotide sequence: TGTGCCACCAGTGATTTCGGGACAGGTTCTAATAGCAATCAGCCCCAGCATTTT.

The chain couples TRBV7-9 to TRBJ2-7; TRBD1 agrees at 7 bases. The CDR3 runs 15 residues. From germline, CDR1 is SEHNR and CDR2 FQNEAQ (reference sequence). Trimming took 1 base from V and 2 from J; bases not matched to a gene: 5. CDR3 sequence: CASSLETGLPYEQYF. CDR3 nucleotides: TGTGCCAGCAGCTTAGAGACAGGGCTCCCCTACGAGCAGTACTTC. The entire variable domain, with the rest obtained from reference TRBV7-9 and TRBJ2-7, is as follows: DTGVSQNPRHKITKRGQNVTFRCDPISEHNRLYWYRQTLGQGPEFLTYFQNEAQLEKSRLLSDRFSAERPKGSFSTLEIQRTEQGDSAMYLCASSLETGLPYEQYFGPGTRLTVT.

The chain employs TRBV29-1 and TRBJ1-2; 7 nucleotides align to TRBD1. The CDR3 has 11 amino acids. Germline CDR1 SQVTM, CDR2 ANQGSEA. Germline trimming cut 4 bases from V and 8 bases from J; bases unmatched to any gene: 4. The CDR3 DNA reads TGCAGCGTTGGTACAGGGGCCGGCTACACCTTC. Translated: CSVGTGAGYTF.

The chain joins TRBV9 to TRBJ2-7; TRBD1 matches at 11 bases. After removal of 4 bases from V and 3 bases from J, the junction contained 6 bases not matched to a gene. This CDR3 is 15 amino acids long. CDR1 and CDR2 from the germline V gene are SGDLS and YYNGEE. This CDR3 reads CASSFGQGADYEQYF. The CDR3 region has the DNA TGTGCCAGCAGCTTCGGACAGGGGGCGGACTACGAGCAGTACTTC.

This rearrangement joins TRBV5-1 to TRBJ2-5; no clear D. Looked up from germline, CDR1 is SGHRS and CDR2 is YFSETQ. This CDR3 is built from 14 residues. Between the trimmed V and J ends, which lost 0 bases and 2 bases, there was a span of 8 bases. The CDR3 spells CASSLGSVQETQYF. The CDR3 DNA sequence: TGCGCCAGCAGCTTGGGCAGTGTTCAAGAGACCCAGTACTTC.

The V call is TRBV9, the J call TRBJ1-1; the D gene is possibly TRBD1 (6 bases). Trimming removed 2 bases at V and 4 bases at J, with 12 bases between. Germline V CDR1 and CDR2: SGDLS, YYNGEE. The CDR3 loop spans 14 amino acids. CDR3 sequence: CASSVSQGSTEAFF. The CDR3 DNA follows: TGTGCCAGCAGCGTTAGCCAGGGGAGCACTGAAGCTTTCTTT.

This clone has just one count. This rearrangement joins TRBV7-7 to TRBJ1-3; the D is unclear. There are 14 residues in the CDR3. The germline gives CDR1 SSHAT, CDR2 FNYEAQ (reference sequence). V was trimmed by 2 bases and J by 4 bases, leaving 9 bases between them. The CDR3 nucleotides are TGTGCCAGCAGCTTACGGGTAGGCGGAAACACCATATATTTT. It codes for CASSLRVGGNTIYF.

V gene TRBV19 combines with J gene TRBJ1-1, with a tentative D call TRBD1 (5 bases). The length of the CDR3 is 14 residues. Germline lookup yields CDR1 LNHDA and CDR2 SQIVND (reference sequence). The V end was cut by 7 bases, the J end by 5 bases, with 17 bases between. DNA of the CDR3: TGTGCCAGTAACCCCTGGGGGGGAAGGACTGAAGCTTTCTTT. Translated: CASNPWGGRTEAFF.

The gene calls are TRBV4-1 and TRBJ1-2; 8 positions match TRBD1. J gave up 6 bases and V 4 bases, and 4 bases lay outside the gene matches. CDR3 length: 13 amino acids. The germline V gene encodes CDR1 MGHRA and CDR2 YSYEKL. The CDR3 region is CASSLGQGDGYTF. The CDR3 DNA sequence: TGCGCCAGCAGCCTCGGACAGGGTGATGGCTACACCTTC.

The chain joins TRBV15 to TRBJ1-2; D is uncertain. This CDR3 comprises 13 residues. V was trimmed by 4 bases and J by 8 bases, leaving 14 bases between them. CDR1 and CDR2 from the germline V gene are LNHNV and YYDKDF (reference sequence). The CDR3 nucleotides read TGTGCCACCAGCACCCCTGAGGGATTCGGCTACACCTTC. The encoded protein is CATSTPEGFGYTF.

This chain connects TRBV5-6 to TRBJ1-1; D uncertain. Germline CDR1 SGHDT, CDR2 YYEEEE. This CDR3 region has 15 residues. V lost 2 bases and J lost 5, with 16 bases in between. CDR3 in DNA: TGTGCCAGCAGCTTTGGTGAGGAAGGATGGACTGAAGCTTTCTTT. Its protein product is CASSFGEEGWTEAFF.

The chain recombines TRBV18 with TRBJ2-1; 8 nucleotides line up with TRBD1. The CDR3 contains 16 residues. V lost 0 bases to trimming and J lost 9 bases; unmatched junction nucleotides: 10. Germline values: CDR1 KGHSH, CDR2 LQKENI. The CDR3 region is CASSPPESGGGGEQFF. In DNA form, the CDR3 reads TGTGCCAGCTCACCACCCGAGTCAGGGGGCGGCGGTGAGCAGTTCTTC.

This clone has just a few counts. The same CDR3 also results from other DNA sequences found in this sample. V is TRBV5-1 and J is TRBJ1-3, with 8 positions matching TRBD1. There are 16 residues in the CDR3. In germline, CDR1 is SGHRS, CDR2 YFSETQ. Trimming took 4 bases from V and 0 from J; bases not matched to a gene: 6. CDR3 DNA sequence: TGCGCCAGCAGCGGAGGGACAGGAACCTCTGGAAACACCATATATTTT. Encoded protein: CASSGGTGTSGNTIYF.

The chain uses TRBV9 and TRBJ2-1, with 13 bases matching TRBD2. The length of the CDR3 is 15 residues. Germline CDR1 SGDLS, CDR2 YYNGEE. The trim removed 4 bases at V and 9 bases at J, leaving 7 bases unmatched. CDR3: CASSIGLAGETEQFF. CDR3 nucleotides: TGTGCCAGCAGCATCGGACTAGCGGGGGAAACTGAGCAGTTCTTC.

This rearrangement joins TRBV4-3 to TRBJ1-5; no firm D call. With 0 bases removed from V and 5 bases from J, the gap between germline ends came to 14 bases. The CDR3 extends over 16 amino acids. The V gene's germline CDR1 is LGHNA and CDR2 YSLEER. CDR3: CASSQDWAEGDQPQHF. The CDR3 region has the DNA TGCGCCAGCAGCCAAGACTGGGCGGAGGGAGATCAGCCCCAGCATTTT.

The CDR3 sequence is CASGPRQGWEAGGTQYF. In DNA, the CDR3 is TGTGCTAGTGGCCCTAGACAGGGCTGGGAGGCTGGTGGTACGCAGTATTTT. The chain links TRBV12-5 to TRBJ2-3; D possibly corresponds to TRBD1 (7 bases). CDR1 and CDR2 (germline): LGHNT, FRNRAP. The V end lost 6 bases, the J end lost 8 bases, and 27 bases lay between the germline ends. This CDR3 comprises 17 residues.

This clone was counted once. V gene TRBV7-3 combines with J gene TRBJ2-2; D uncertain. The V end lost 4 bases, the J end lost 1 base, and 4 bases lay between the germline ends. The CDR3 is made up of 13 amino acids. CDR1 and CDR2 (germline): SGHTA, FQGTGA. The DNA of the CDR3 is TGTGCCAGCAGCTCCTGGAACACCGGGGAGCTGTTTTTT. Residues: CASSSWNTGELFF.

V is TRBV29-1 and J is TRBJ1-6, with unresolved D. Germline V lookup: CDR1 SQVTM, CDR2 ANQGSEA. CDR3 length: 13 residues. V was clipped by 2 bases and J by 10 bases, with 12 bases between them. The DNA for the CDR3 is TGCAGCGTTGAACTCTCGGGTGGCTCACCCCTCCACTTT. Translating gives CSVELSGGSPLHF.

V is TRBV3-1 (or the pseudogene TRBV3-2) and J is TRBJ2-1, with TRBD1 matching over 9 bases. CDR1 and CDR2 (germline): LGHDT, YNNKEL (reference sequence). The V and J ends lost 11 bases and 5 bases, in that order; junction bases with no gene match: 10. CDR3 length equals 14 residues. In DNA, the CDR3 is TGTGCCTATGACAGGGACAGGGACGACAATGAGCAGTTCTTC. Amino acid sequence: CAYDRDRDDNEQFF.

The chain employs TRBV19 and TRBJ1-5, with D unresolved. The CDR3 contains 15 residues. Germline CDR1 is LNHDA and CDR2 is SQIVND (reference sequence). The V gene lost 1 base and the J gene lost 2 bases, with 9 bases spanning the gap. The CDR3 here is CASSIVHSGNQPQHF. DNA for the CDR3: TGTGCCAGTAGTATAGTCCACAGTGGCAATCAGCCCCAGCATTTT.

The rearrangement links TRBV9 to TRBJ1-4; TRBD1 matches at 7 bases. The trim removed 3 bases at V and 2 bases at J, leaving 10 bases unmatched. CDR1 SGDLS and CDR2 YYNGEE come from the germline V gene. The CDR3 is 17 amino acids. In nucleotides, the CDR3 is TGTGCCAGCAGCGCCAGGACAGGAAGATATACTAATGAAAAACTGTTTTTT. It specifies CASSARTGRYTNEKLFF.

The chain couples TRBV30 to TRBJ1-1, with D unclear. The CDR3 consists of 15 residues. Germline V lookup: CDR1 GTSNPN, CDR2 SVGIG (reference sequence). Trimming took 3 bases from V and 0 from J, leaving 14 bases between them. The CDR3 region has the DNA TGTGCCTGGAGCCCCGCACGCGACTTGAACACTGAAGCTTTCTTT. This gives the protein CAWSPARDLNTEAFF.

V usage is TRBV27 and J usage is TRBJ1-6; perhaps TRBD1 as D (6 bases). Trimming shortened V by 5 bases and J by 7 bases, and 21 bases separated the two germline ends. This CDR3 is 17 amino acids long. Germline V lookup: CDR1 MNHEY, CDR2 SMNVEV (reference sequence). As DNA, the CDR3 is TGTGCCAGCAGTCGAGACCCAGGGGCCGCTGGGAATTCACCCCTCCACTTT. Residues: CASSRDPGAAGNSPLHF.

V usage is TRBV5-1 and J usage is TRBJ1-1; possibly TRBD1 for D (6 bases). There are 15 residues in the CDR3. V shed 2 bases and J shed 3 bases, with 14 bases lying between them. Germline V gene data show CDR1 as SGHRS and CDR2 as YFSETQ. CDR3 DNA sequence: TGCGCCAGCAGCTTAAGAGGGGGAAAGGACACTGAAGCTTTCTTT. This sequence encodes CASSLRGGKDTEAFF. The full variable domain, completed using reference TRBV5-1 and TRBJ1-1, is KAGVTQTPRYLIKTRGQQVTLSCSPISGHRSVSWYQQTPGQGLQFLFEYFSETQRNKGNFPGRFSGRQFSNSRSEMNVSTLELGDSALYLCASSLRGGKDTEAFFGQGTRLTVV.

The chain is built from TRBV9 and TRBJ2-1; perhaps TRBD2 as D (5 bases). The CDR3 is 16 residues long. Between the trimmed V and J ends, which lost 0 bases and 6 bases, there was a span of 16 bases. Germline lookup yields CDR1 SGDLS and CDR2 YYNGEE. CDR3 loop: CASSVASTRAGNEQFF. CDR3 nucleotide sequence: TGTGCCAGCAGCGTAGCGTCGACAAGGGCGGGCAATGAGCAGTTCTTC.

This chain links TRBV5-6 with TRBJ1-3; D may be TRBD1 (5 bases). Germline assignment: CDR1 SGHDT and CDR2 YYEEEE. The CDR3 spans 15 residues. Trimming left V 0 bases short and J 6 bases short, with 13 bases between. The CDR3 here is CASSLVGGALNTIYF. For the CDR3, the DNA is TGTGCCAGCAGCTTGGTCGGAGGGGCACTAAACACCATATATTTT.